These 29 T cell receptor beta chains were all obtained from the same sample, sequenced in a study (dated by TCRdb to 2014 to 2015). The library was obtained by 5' RACE. For sequencing, an Illumina MiSeq was employed. Using fastp trimming at Q25 and MiXCR clonotype assembly, TCRdb reanalyzed the public sequencing data and kept in-frame beta chains. Every entry covers one CDR3 protein and lists the most common genes and DNA from its rows. The sample table records about 43,000 distinct CDR3 sequences; roughly a fifth of these occur just once. The ten largest account for 3.5% to 4.5% of the sample. CD4+CD25+CD127-/low cells were isolated as Tregs. Input material: Tregs sorted from a lymph node. The receptors were sampled from a female donor with breast cancer.

Concerning this clonotype itself: This may be a read error, as it is one base from a much larger clone. The chain links TRBV24-1 to TRBJ1-5, with 10 bases fitting TRBD1. The CDR3 is made up of 16 amino acids. The germline gives CDR1 KGHDR, CDR2 SFDVKD. The J segment lost 6 bases and the V segment lost 5 bases, leaving 9 bases of the junction unmatched. CDR3 residues: CATSGAGTGVFQPQHF. CDR3 bases: TGTGCCACCAGTGGGGCCGGGACAGGGGTTTTTCAGCCCCAGCATTTT.

The chain combines TRBV20-1 with TRBJ2-7; the D is unclear. Germline V lookup: CDR1 DFQATT, CDR2 SNEGSKA (reference sequence). Deletions cut 3 bases from V and 2 bases from J, with 11 bases between. This CDR3 is 13 amino acids long. The DNA for the CDR3 is TGCAGTGCTAGGGGTTCTGGGACCTACGAGCAGTACTTC. This encodes CSARGSGTYEQYF.

The chain employs TRBV7-9 and TRBJ1-1; D is undetermined. The germline V gene encodes CDR1 SEHNR and CDR2 FQNEAQ (reference sequence). Trimming shortened V by 5 bases and J by 5 bases, and 12 bases separated the two germline ends. The CDR3 runs to 13 residues. The CDR3 region is CASSPGRGTEAFF. The CDR3, as DNA: TGTGCCAGCAGCCCCGGCCGGGGAACTGAAGCTTTCTTT.

This clonotype was found many times. The CDR3 DNA reads as TGTGCCAGCAACCCCTCGGGTGGCGGGAGAGTGGATACGCAGTATTTT. Translated: CASNPSGGGRVDTQYF. The genes are TRBV9 and TRBJ2-3; 7 positions match TRBD2. V dropped 6 bases and J dropped 6; count of bases not matched to a gene: 16. Per germline, CDR1 SGDLS and CDR2 YYNGEE. This CDR3 has 16 residues.

In its sample, this clonotype was seen many times. V usage is TRBV20-1 and J usage is TRBJ2-3, with D perhaps TRBD2 (6 bases). Germline lookup yields CDR1 DFQATT and CDR2 SNEGSKA (reference sequence). Trimming took off 0 bases at V and 4 bases at J, with 14 bases between the two ends. This CDR3 is 15 amino acids long. As DNA, the CDR3 is TGCAGTGCTAGAGATATCCTAGCGTCCGCAGATACGCAGTATTTT. As protein: CSARDILASADTQYF.

This clonotype appeared many times. The chain is built from TRBV7-2 and TRBJ2-3; TRBD1 matches 7 bases. J was trimmed by 2 bases and V by 3 bases; bases with no gene match: 8. Germline lookup yields CDR1 SGHTA and CDR2 FQGNSA. The CDR3 extends over 16 amino acids. CDR3 residues: CASSLDRPLVTDTQYF. For the CDR3, the DNA is TGTGCCAGCAGCTTGGACAGGCCTCTAGTCACAGATACGCAGTATTTT.

This sequence joins TRBV4-2 and TRBJ2-3; the D gene is possibly TRBD2 (6 bases). The germline V gene has CDR1 LGHNA and CDR2 YNFKEQ. This CDR3 comprises 16 residues. Trimming left V 0 bases short and J 2 bases short, with 12 bases between. CDR3 amino acids: CASSQDPGDPTDTQYF. CDR3 nucleotide sequence: TGTGCCAGCAGCCAAGATCCGGGGGACCCCACAGATACGCAGTATTTT.

This clonotype appeared many times. The genes are TRBV20-1 and TRBJ1-1; D remains unclear. The CDR3 contains 12 residues. With 0 bases removed from V and 3 bases from J, the gap between germline ends came to 5 bases. Germline CDR1 reads DFQATT; CDR2 reads SNEGSKA (reference sequence). For the CDR3, the DNA is TGCAGTGCTAGAGATCAGGACACTGAAGCTTTCTTT. It encodes CSARDQDTEAFF.

This clonotype came up a few times. The V call is TRBV5-1, the J call TRBJ2-7; D perhaps matches TRBD2 (6 bases). Trimming took 1 base from V and 0 from J, leaving 14 bases between them. This CDR3 is built from 16 residues. The germline V gene encodes CDR1 SGHRS and CDR2 YFSETQ. The DNA of the CDR3 is TGCGCCAGCAGCTTGATTCTAGGCGGGAACTCCTACGAGCAGTACTTC. Protein sequence: CASSLILGGNSYEQYF.

This clonotype was seen repeatedly, ten times or more. The chain recombines TRBV7-9 with TRBJ2-1, with D hard to call. Germline assignment: CDR1 SEHNR and CDR2 FQNEAQ (reference sequence). This CDR3 is 14 amino acids long. V was clipped by 4 bases and J by 7 bases, with 14 bases between them. CDR3 in amino acids: CASSYTPATNEQFF. CDR3 DNA sequence: TGTGCCAGCAGCTACACCCCCGCAACGAATGAGCAGTTCTTC.

The chain combines TRBV12-3 or TRBV12-4 with TRBJ1-4; TRBD1 agrees at 8 bases. This CDR3 region has 13 residues. V was pared by 5 bases and J by 8 bases, with 4 bases of the junction left unmatched. CDR3 protein: CASSPRTGEKLFF. CDR3 bases: TGTGCCAGCAGTCCTCGGACAGGGGAAAAACTGTTTTTT.

The CDR3, as DNA: TGTGCCAGCAGCGTGACAGCGGGACTAGCGGGAGGGCCGATGAGTGAGCAGTTCTTC. This sequence encodes CASSVTAGLAGGPMSEQFF. The chain employs TRBV9 and TRBJ2-1; 16 nucleotides line up with TRBD2. Germline assignment: CDR1 SGDLS and CDR2 YYNGEE. The V gene end was trimmed by 2 bases and the J gene end by 9 bases; junction bases not matched to a gene: 14. This CDR3 has 19 amino acids.

V and J are TRBV12-3 or TRBV12-4 and TRBJ2-2; D not resolved. The V end lost 3 bases, the J end lost 6 bases, and 2 bases lay between the germline ends. The CDR3 has 11 amino acids. CDR3 sequence: CASSLPGELFF. The CDR3 DNA follows: TGTGCCAGCAGTTTGCCCGGGGAGCTGTTTTTT.

V gene TRBV20-1 combines with J gene TRBJ1-2; 7 bases align to TRBD1. The CDR3 is 14 amino acids. CDR1 is DFQATT and CDR2 is SNEGSKA in the germline V gene (reference sequence). J lost 7 bases, V lost 1 base, and 9 bases had no gene match. The CDR3 is CSARVKGARSGYTF. In DNA form, the CDR3 reads TGCAGTGCTAGAGTTAAGGGGGCGCGAAGTGGCTACACCTTC.

This clonotype was counted once. This sequence joins TRBV2 and TRBJ1-3; D is unclear. Trimming removed 8 bases from V and 6 bases from J, with 17 bases in between. CDR3 length equals 14 residues. Germline loops: CDR1 SNHLY, CDR2 FYNNEI. The CDR3 bases are TGTGCCAGCTGCCCCACATATACCGAAAACACCATATATTTT. This encodes CASCPTYTENTIYF.

The chain is built from TRBV20-1 and TRBJ2-3; D is unclear. V was pared by 3 bases and J by 6 bases, with 10 bases between. The CDR3 is made up of 12 amino acids. CDR1 is DFQATT, CDR2 SNEGSKA, per germline (reference sequence). The CDR3 sequence: CSARAFSDTQYF. The CDR3 nucleotides read TGCAGTGCTAGGGCCTTCTCCGATACGCAGTATTTT.

About this clonotype: A much more abundant neighbour one base away suggests this may be a read error. The chain carries TRBV6-5 and TRBJ2-2; 7 positions agree with TRBD2. This CDR3 is 14 amino acids long. Germline lookup yields CDR1 MNHEY and CDR2 SVGAGI. The CDR3 region is CTSSRLAGTGELFF. Written as DNA, the CDR3 is TGTACCAGCTCTCGACTAGCAGGAACCGGGGAGCTGTTTTTT.

This clonotype occurred many times. The chain recombines TRBV5-1 with TRBJ2-5, with 8 bases fitting TRBD2. From germline, CDR1 is SGHRS and CDR2 YFSETQ. This CDR3 region has 16 residues. With V trimmed by 1 base and J by 2 bases, 7 bases remained unmatched. CDR3 loop: CASSLSSGIWQETQYF. Here the CDR3 DNA reads TGCGCCAGCAGCTTGAGTAGCGGGATTTGGCAAGAGACCCAGTACTTC.

This clonotype was seen repeatedly, ten times or more. V gene TRBV27 combines with J gene TRBJ2-1, with D perhaps matching TRBD1 or TRBD2 (5 bases each). V dropped 5 bases and J dropped 4 bases, with 12 bases sitting between them. This CDR3 has 14 amino acids. Germline V gives CDR1 MNHEY, CDR2 SMNVEV (reference sequence). The CDR3 is CASSGTGIYNEQFF. The CDR3 DNA follows: TGTGCCAGCAGTGGGACGGGAATTTACAATGAGCAGTTCTTC.

This clonotype was seen ten or more times. The chain is built from TRBV5-1 and TRBJ2-7; the D is unclear. Trimming shortened V by 2 bases and J by 0 bases, and 6 bases separated the two germline ends. This CDR3 comprises 13 residues. The germline V gene encodes CDR1 SGHRS and CDR2 YFSETQ. The CDR3 coding sequence is TGCGCCAGCAGCTTTGCTAGCTCCTACGAGCAGTACTTC. Amino acid sequence: CASSFASSYEQYF.

The V call is TRBV11-2, the J call TRBJ2-5; weak D call: TRBD2 (6 bases). Germline values: CDR1 SGHAT, CDR2 FQNNGV. CDR3 length: 15 amino acids. The V end was cut by 5 bases, the J end by 5 bases, with 18 bases between. Here the CDR3 reads CASSTRLPGTETQYF. CDR3 in DNA: TGTGCCAGCAGCACTCGACTGCCCGGGACTGAGACCCAGTACTTC.

The genes are TRBV5-4 and TRBJ2-1; 9 bases agree with TRBD1. This CDR3 is 15 amino acids long. From germline, CDR1 is SGHNT and CDR2 YYREEE (reference sequence). The V gene end was trimmed by 4 bases and the J gene end by 9 bases; junction bases not matched to a gene: 11. CDR3 in amino acids: CASSGGTGLVSEQFF. The CDR3 nucleotides read TGTGCCAGCAGCGGAGGGACAGGGCTCGTCAGTGAGCAGTTCTTC.

This clonotype has a handful of counts. The V and J genes are TRBV24-1 and TRBJ2-2; no clear D. V lost 6 bases, J lost 4 bases, and 8 bases lay in between. The CDR3 is made up of 13 amino acids. Germline V gives CDR1 KGHDR, CDR2 SFDVKD. The CDR3 region is CATSPGITGELFF. CDR3 DNA sequence: TGTGCCACCAGTCCGGGTATCACCGGGGAGCTGTTTTTT.

A note on this clonotype: A much more abundant neighbour one base away suggests this may be a read error. The V gene is TRBV5-1, the J gene TRBJ1-4, with D possibly matching TRBD1 (6 bases). The V gene's germline CDR1 is SGHRS and CDR2 YFSETQ. The CDR3 has 14 residues. DNA for the CDR3: TGCGCCAGCAGCCAAAGCGGGGGGCTCGAAAAACTGTATTTT. It yields the protein CASSQSGGLEKLYF.

This clonotype was observed a few times. V usage is TRBV12-3 or TRBV12-4 and J usage is TRBJ2-1; tentatively, D is TRBD2 (5 bases). Trimming shortened V by 5 bases and J by 5 bases, and 19 bases separated the two germline ends. CDR3 size: 16 residues. The CDR3 reads CASSTSEGEPNNEQFF. The CDR3 nucleotides read TGTGCCAGCAGTACCTCTGAGGGCGAACCCAACAATGAGCAGTTCTTC.

The chain combines TRBV3-1 with TRBJ2-1; D is ambiguous. The CDR3 loop spans 11 amino acids. The V end lost 1 base, the J end lost 8 bases, and 3 bases lay between the germline ends. The germline CDR1 and CDR2 sequences are LGHDT and YNNKEL (reference sequence). In DNA, the CDR3 is TGTGCCAGCAGCCAAGTGTATGAGCAGTTCTTC. Its translation is CASSQVYEQFF.

The genes are TRBV28 and TRBJ2-3; D remains ambiguous. V dropped 6 bases and J dropped 5 bases, with 6 bases sitting between them. CDR1 is MDHEN, CDR2 SYDVKM, per germline. This CDR3 has 11 residues. CDR3: CASRLGDTQYF. In DNA form, the CDR3 reads TGTGCCAGCAGATTAGGAGATACGCAGTATTTT.

This clonotype came up many times. This sequence joins TRBV4-1 and TRBJ1-2; the D gene is possibly TRBD1 (5 bases). Germline assignment: CDR1 MGHRA and CDR2 YSYEKL. Trimming shortened V by 0 bases and J by 4 bases, and 12 bases separated the two germline ends. This CDR3 contains 15 residues. CDR3 residues: CASSQDRLGGYGYTF. The CDR3 DNA reads as TGCGCCAGCAGCCAAGATCGGCTGGGGGGCTATGGCTACACCTTC.

This clonotype was seen ten or more times. The chain has TRBV6-1 and TRBJ1-5, with 9 bases that match TRBD1. CDR3 length: 15 residues. Germline loops: CDR1 MNHNS, CDR2 SASEGT. Unmatched junction bases numbered 4, after V lost 6 bases and J lost 1 base. CDR3: CASSEGQGSNQPQHF. The CDR3 region has the DNA TGTGCCAGCAGCGAGGGACAGGGAAGCAATCAGCCCCAGCATTTT.